Each of the 3 T cell receptor beta chains below was sequenced from the same sample in a study of T cell changes during pregnancy in multiple sclerosis. TCRdb's copy holds only in-frame clones and misses some; the assay was immunoSEQ multiplex PCR. This table holds roughly 39,000 clones, over 90% found once. The sequencing here drew on CD4+ T cells from peripheral blood mononuclear cells, taken after pregnancy. These receptor sequences come from a female donor in good health, enrolled as a control in a pregnancy study.

This chain connects TRBV29-1 to TRBJ1-2; possible D gene TRBD1, 5 bases. V was clipped by 6 bases and J by 4 bases, with 12 bases between them. The CDR3 consists of 12 residues. The germline CDR1 and CDR2 sequences are SQVTM and ANQGSEA. The DNA of the CDR3 is TGCAGCGTGGCGGGGACCTCCTATGGCTACACCTTC. Translation: CSVAGTSYGYTF.

V and J are TRBV5-4 and TRBJ1-1, with 11 bases identical to TRBD1. The germline V gene encodes CDR1 SGHNT and CDR2 YYREEE (reference sequence). The CDR3 extends over 14 amino acids. Unmatched junction bases numbered 3, after V lost 4 bases and J lost 4 bases. CDR3 loop: CASSRDRGITEAFF. CDR3 in DNA: TGTGCCAGCAGCAGGGACAGGGGGATCACTGAAGCTTTCTTT.

A remark on this clone: One end of the junction fails to match germline, which may point to a read error. The V gene is TRBV7-7, the J gene TRBJ2-5; D is unclear. The germline V gene has CDR1 SSHAT and CDR2 FNYEAQ (reference sequence). The CDR3 extends over 14 amino acids. The CDR3 sequence is CASSLDSLQETQYF. The CDR3 coding sequence is TGTGCTAGCAGCTTAGACTCGCTGCAAGAGACCCAGTACTTC.